This TCR beta chain is from a study of blood T cell repertoires in COVID-19. On the study more broadly: Both acute and convalescent COVID-19 samples were obtained from the United States, Italy and Spain.

Profiled with immunoSEQ multiplex PCR; TCRdb holds only in-frame clones, not every one. The sample comprises approximately 90,000 clones, around 85% of which are singletons, and roughly 12% rests with the top ten. V was clipped by 0 bases and J by 6 bases; unmatched bases: 6. Germline V CDR1 and CDR2: LGHDT, YNNKEL (reference sequence). This CDR3 has 15 residues. Material: peripheral blood. This receptor was obtained from a man aged 70 or older with acute or convalescent COVID-19. The chain employs TRBV3-1 (or the pseudogene TRBV3-2) and TRBJ2-5, with TRBD2 matching 8 bases. The CDR3 is CASSQDPGGAKTQYF. In nucleotides, the CDR3 is TGTGCCAGCAGCCAAGATCCGGGGGGGGCGAAGACCCAGTACTTC.